This T cell receptor (beta chain) was sequenced during a study of blood T cell repertoires in COVID-19 (dated by TCRdb to about 2020). Broadly, across the study: The collaborator samples originated in the United States, Italy and Spain and spanned the acute and convalescent phases of COVID-19. The prospective study material was composed of cDNA or gDNA derived from T cells, B-cell-depleted T cells, or PBMCs. The dataset comprised deeply sampled blood TCRbeta repertoires from subjects exposed to, actively infected with, or recovered from COVID-19. A freely available public database, intended as a resource for researchers studying the immune response to SARS-CoV-2, is where the repertoires were released. Samples were obtained from the ongoing ImmuneRACE study (first 160 participants) and from 950 to 1,500 subjects provided by 6 global collaborators. The sample metadata nearly always contained a de-identified subject ID, COVID-19 status, age in years and sex. HLA class I and class II types, where available, came from metadata supplied by the sample provider rather than from assay-based typing.

What the authors observed across the whole study: The amount of clinical and demographic metadata varied by source and participant and was provided uncurated.

Enrolling through a virtual design, the prospective study's participants ranged in age from roughly 18 to 100 years and lived across some 22 United States geographic areas. To assign participants to cohorts, the prospective study relied on clinical history that participants themselves reported in a screening survey and a study questionnaire. Recovered participants in ImmuneRACE Cohort 3 were defined as having two consecutive negative NP/OP PCR tests, clearance from a healthcare professional, or resolution of symptoms. Each participant in the prospective study had whole blood, serum and a nasopharyngeal or oropharyngeal swab collected by mobile phlebotomists. Additional blood draws and questionnaires over an approximately two-month period could optionally be provided by prospective study participants. Before DNA extraction, prospective study blood samples were shipped either frozen or at room temperature.

Germline trimming: 1 base from V, 4 bases from J; junction bases outside gene matches: 6. The CDR3 spans 15 residues, from the cysteine through the phenylalanine. The CDR3 DNA has 45 bases and is translated from base 1. The germline V gene gives CDR1 as SGHAT and CDR2 as FQNNGV. The immunoSEQ Assay, a bias-controlled multiplex PCR, was used to amplify TCRbeta CDR3 regions from genomic DNA. As for the original processing: Nucleated cell counts per sample were estimated from amplification of reference gene primers within the assay. Sequence reads were collapsed and filtered to measure the absolute abundance of every unique TCRbeta CDR3 rearrangement. Productive Simpson clonality was computed per sample as the square root of Simpson's diversity index over productive rearrangements. The source is immuneACCESS, and TCRdb retained only in-frame sequences with V and J called. Part of the clones is not carried over; for the studies checked, unresolved V genes explain less than half of this, and the remainder is unexplained. V and J calls and clone size follow that table, whereas D and trimming were derived from the DNA. The sample data list under 300,000 clones, and over 80% of these were observed just once. The leading ten clones occupy over 1.5% of the sample.

A note on this clone: This clone's antigen is unknown. The sample holds no much larger clone one base away, and base qualities are not on file.

Sequences were obtained from PBMCs or T cells enriched from blood (not recorded which). The sequence links TRBV11-2 to TRBJ2-7; 8 central nucleotides agree with TRBD2. The clonotype originates from a woman between 18 and 29 years old who had recovered from COVID-19. The nucleotide sequence reads TGTGCCAGCAGCTTAGTATCGGGGGGGGTATACGAGCAGTACTTC. This is translated as CASSLVSGGVYEQYF.